The clone carrying this T cell receptor beta chain was detected only a few times. Its antigen is still unknown. The data derive from a study of beta chain features in type 1 diabetes. The entirety of the isolated RNA underwent reverse transcription, so expressed TCRB transcripts were sequenced. TCRdb's copy holds only in-frame clones and misses some; the assay was immunoSEQ multiplex PCR. This table holds 300,000 to 450,000 clones, around a tenth found once. Germline lookup yields CDR1 SEHNR and CDR2 FQNEAQ (reference sequence). There are 14 residues in the CDR3. The ends lost 7 bases at V and 3 bases at J; junction bases unmatched: 5. Points from the study as a whole: Significant though moderate, a shortening of TCRB CDR3s appeared in all four CD4+ subsets of Type 1 diabetes patients. Compared with healthy donors, patients appeared to share more similar naive, central memory and regulatory TCRB repertoires.

J is TRBJ1-5 and V is TRBV7-9; 8 bases agree with TRBD1. The sequence derives from a man younger than 45 with type 1 diabetes. Sequencing was done on a sample of central memory CD4+ T cells from blood. DNA of the CDR3: TGTGCCAGCACCCCAGGGGGCATCAATCAGCCCCAGCATTTT. This translates into CASTPGGINQPQHF. The full variable domain, completed using reference TRBV7-9 and TRBJ1-5, is DTGVSQNPRHKITKRGQNVTFRCDPISEHNRLYWYRQTLGQGPEFLTYFQNEAQLEKSRLLSDRFSAERPKGSFSTLEIQRTEQGDSAMYLCASTPGGINQPQHFGDGTRLSIL.